This T cell receptor beta chain was sequenced for a study of regulatory T cells in long-lasting Graves disease. Study conclusions and caveats: Persistent Graves' patients showed reduced TCR diversity versus newly diagnosed patients.

Time point defined: newly diagnosed GD, antithyroid drugs for less than 3 months. The TCR library was made from RNA extracted from PBMCs. This clonotype was seen a few times. What it binds is unknown. Construction of TCR beta libraries relied on iRepertoire HTBI primers and on Arm-PCR targeting CDR3 regions. One entry per CDR3 protein, called by TCRdb with MiXCR from the multiplex PCR reads. The sample contains 530,000 or so distinct CDR3 sequences, 13% of which appear only once. These data were also reused for a study on T cells in Graves' hyperthyroidism and ophthalmopathy. In that study: Researchers ran a first-round RT-PCR on the TCR CDR3 using the HTBI primer set.

Sequencing was performed on peripheral blood mononuclear cells (PBMCs), taken at new diagnosis, from a patient treated with antithyroid drugs. The receptor comes from a man aged 25-45 years with Graves disease.

The DNA for the CDR3 is TGCGCCAGCAGCCAAGGGGAGGGGGTTCAGCCCCAGCATTTT. Encoded protein: CASSQGEGVQPQHF. The chain uses TRBV4-1 and TRBJ1-5; TRBD1 might be the D (6 bases). The V and J ends lost 1 base and 6 bases respectively, with 10 bases between them. Germline loops: CDR1 MGHRA, CDR2 YSYEKL. The CDR3 sequence is 14 residues long.